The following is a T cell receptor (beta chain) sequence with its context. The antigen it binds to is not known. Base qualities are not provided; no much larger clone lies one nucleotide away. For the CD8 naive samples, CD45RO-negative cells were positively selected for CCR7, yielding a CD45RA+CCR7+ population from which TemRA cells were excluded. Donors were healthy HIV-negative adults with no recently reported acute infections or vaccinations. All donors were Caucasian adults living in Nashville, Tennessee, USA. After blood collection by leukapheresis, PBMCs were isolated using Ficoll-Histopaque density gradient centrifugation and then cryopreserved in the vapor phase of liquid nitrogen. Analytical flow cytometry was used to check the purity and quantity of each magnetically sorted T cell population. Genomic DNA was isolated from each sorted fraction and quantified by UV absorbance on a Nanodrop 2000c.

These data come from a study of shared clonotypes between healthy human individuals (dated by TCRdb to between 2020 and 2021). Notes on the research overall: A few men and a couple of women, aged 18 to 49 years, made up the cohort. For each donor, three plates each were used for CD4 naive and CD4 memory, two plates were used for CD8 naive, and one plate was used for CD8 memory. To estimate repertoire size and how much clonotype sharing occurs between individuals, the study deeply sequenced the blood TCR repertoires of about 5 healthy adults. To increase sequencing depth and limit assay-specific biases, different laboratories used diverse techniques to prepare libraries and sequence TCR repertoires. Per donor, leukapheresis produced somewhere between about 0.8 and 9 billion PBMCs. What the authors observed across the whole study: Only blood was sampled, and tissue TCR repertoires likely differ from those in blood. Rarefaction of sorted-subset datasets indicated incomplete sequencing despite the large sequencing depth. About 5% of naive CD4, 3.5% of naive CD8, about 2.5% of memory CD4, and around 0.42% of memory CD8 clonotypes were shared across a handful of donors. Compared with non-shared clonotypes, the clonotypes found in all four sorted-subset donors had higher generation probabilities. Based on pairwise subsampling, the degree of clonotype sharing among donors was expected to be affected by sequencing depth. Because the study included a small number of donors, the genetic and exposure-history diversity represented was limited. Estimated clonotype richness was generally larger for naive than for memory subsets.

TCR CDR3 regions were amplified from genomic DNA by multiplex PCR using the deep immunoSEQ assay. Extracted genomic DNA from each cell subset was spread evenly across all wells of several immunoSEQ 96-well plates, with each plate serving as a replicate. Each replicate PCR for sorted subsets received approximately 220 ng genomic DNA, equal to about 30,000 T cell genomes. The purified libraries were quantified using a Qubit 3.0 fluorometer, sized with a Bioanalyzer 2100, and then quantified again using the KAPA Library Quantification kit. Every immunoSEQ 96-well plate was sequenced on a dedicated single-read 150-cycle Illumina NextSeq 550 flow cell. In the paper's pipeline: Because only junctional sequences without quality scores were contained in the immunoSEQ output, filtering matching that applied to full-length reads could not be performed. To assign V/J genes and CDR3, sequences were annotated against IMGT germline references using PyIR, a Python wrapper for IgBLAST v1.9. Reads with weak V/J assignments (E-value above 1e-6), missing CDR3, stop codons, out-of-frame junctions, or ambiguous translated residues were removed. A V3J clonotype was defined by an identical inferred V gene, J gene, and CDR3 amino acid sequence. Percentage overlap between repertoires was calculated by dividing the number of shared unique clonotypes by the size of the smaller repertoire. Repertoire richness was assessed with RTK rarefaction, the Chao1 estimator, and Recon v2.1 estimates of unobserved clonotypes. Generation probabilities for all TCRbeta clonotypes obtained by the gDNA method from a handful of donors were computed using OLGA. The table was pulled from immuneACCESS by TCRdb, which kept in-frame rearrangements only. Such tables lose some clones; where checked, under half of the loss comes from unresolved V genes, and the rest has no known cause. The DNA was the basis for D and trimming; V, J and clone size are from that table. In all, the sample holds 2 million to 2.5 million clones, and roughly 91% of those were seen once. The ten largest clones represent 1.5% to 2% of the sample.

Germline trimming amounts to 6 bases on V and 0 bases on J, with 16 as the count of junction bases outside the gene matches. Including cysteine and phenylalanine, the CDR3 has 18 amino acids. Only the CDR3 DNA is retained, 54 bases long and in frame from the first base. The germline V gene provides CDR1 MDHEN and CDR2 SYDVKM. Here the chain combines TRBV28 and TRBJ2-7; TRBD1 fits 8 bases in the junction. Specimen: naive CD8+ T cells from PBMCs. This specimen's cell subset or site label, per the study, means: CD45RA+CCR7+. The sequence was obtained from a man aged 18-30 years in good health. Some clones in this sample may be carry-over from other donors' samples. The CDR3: CASRPPGQATYASYEQYF. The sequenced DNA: TGTGCCAGCAGGCCACCGGGACAGGCCACATATGCCTCCTACGAGCAGTACTTC.